What follows are 32 T cell receptor beta chains derived from one specimen sequenced in a study of T-cell memory formation after mild COVID-19. TCRdb analysed the 5' RACE reads with MiXCR anew, one entry per CDR3 protein. Of 120,000 to 150,000 distinct CDR3 sequences listed, around 15% are singletons. Material for sequencing was PBMCs or a T cell subset sorted from them (not recorded which). The receptors were gathered from an adult woman who had mild COVID-19 (a few samples of this study predate the infection). Cell type and time point are not known.

This clonotype was detected a few times. The chain couples TRBV9 to TRBJ1-1, with a weak D call TRBD1 (5 bases). This CDR3 is 13 amino acids long. The V gene lost 0 bases and the J gene lost 8 bases, with 11 bases spanning the gap. From germline, CDR1 is SGDLS and CDR2 YYNGEE. The CDR3 DNA is TGTGCCAGCAGCGTAGGGTCGGGGGACGAAGCTTTCTTT. Amino acids: CASSVGSGDEAFF. The entire variable domain, with the rest obtained from reference TRBV9 and TRBJ1-1, is as follows: DSGVTQTPKHLITATGQRVTLRCSPRSGDLSVYWYQQSLDQGLQFLIQYYNGEERAKGNILERFSAQQFPDLHSELNLSSLELGDSALYFCASSVGSGDEAFFGQGTRLTVV.

There are many counts of this clonotype. The chain combines TRBV20-1 with TRBJ2-5; D is perhaps TRBD2 (5 bases). With 3 bases removed from V and 5 bases from J, the gap between germline ends came to 10 bases. The germline gives CDR1 DFQATT, CDR2 SNEGSKA (reference sequence). The CDR3 length is 12 residues. The chain's CDR3 is CSASNRRETQYF. In nucleotides, the CDR3 is TGCAGTGCTAGTAACCGGAGGGAGACCCAGTACTTC.

The V and J genes are TRBV19 and TRBJ2-5; D remains ambiguous. V lost 7 bases and J lost 5, with 8 bases in between. The germline CDR1 and CDR2 sequences are LNHDA and SQIVND (reference sequence). The CDR3 covers 11 residues. CDR3 residues: CASNDGETQYF. CDR3 DNA: TGTGCCAGTAATGACGGCGAGACCCAGTACTTC.

The V call is TRBV4-1, the J call TRBJ1-5; 7 nucleotides agree with TRBD1. V was clipped by 0 bases and J by 4 bases; unmatched bases: 6. CDR3 length equals 16 residues. CDR1 MGHRA and CDR2 YSYEKL come from the germline V gene. The CDR3 here is CASSQETGQLNQPQHF. The CDR3 nucleotides are TGCGCCAGCAGCCAAGAAACGGGACAGCTAAATCAGCCCCAGCATTTT.

This clonotype counts as medium-sized (0.01 to 0.1%). V and J are TRBV12-3 or TRBV12-4 and TRBJ2-1; the D gene is possibly TRBD1 (6 bases). Trimming cost V 4 bases and J 9 bases, with 13 bases left between them. The CDR3 loop spans 13 amino acids. The CDR3 coding sequence is TGTGCCAGCAGTTCACAGGGCGGAGGTGAGCAGTTCTTC. As protein: CASSSQGGGEQFF.

This clonotype was seen only a few times. J is TRBJ2-1 and V is TRBV4-2; a weak D match, TRBD2 (5 bases). The germline gives CDR1 LGHNA, CDR2 YNFKEQ. The CDR3 is made up of 16 amino acids. With 1 base removed from V and 5 bases from J, the gap between germline ends came to 15 bases. DNA of the CDR3: TGTGCCAGCAGCCAAGGGCTCAGCGGTAAGGACAATGAGCAGTTCTTC. Translating gives CASSQGLSGKDNEQFF.

This clonotype was seen only a few times. The chain recombines TRBV10-2 with TRBJ2-3, with D perhaps being TRBD1 or TRBD2 (5 bases each). The CDR3 is made up of 17 amino acids. Between the trimmed V and J ends, which lost 4 bases and 0 bases, there was a span of 17 bases. The germline CDR1 and CDR2 sequences are WSHSY and SAAADI. CDR3 residues: CASSAGTVYTSTDTQYF. CDR3 DNA sequence: TGCGCCAGCAGTGCCGGGACCGTGTATACTAGCACAGATACGCAGTATTTT.

V usage is TRBV5-1 and J usage is TRBJ2-7; D gene uncertain. Germline CDR1 reads SGHRS; CDR2 reads YFSETQ. V was trimmed by 7 bases and J by 4 bases, leaving 15 bases between them. CDR3 length: 13 residues. The CDR3 here is CASRPDEGYEQYF. The CDR3 bases are TGCGCCAGCCGCCCCGACGAAGGTTACGAGCAGTACTTC.

This clonotype was detected only a few times. The chain combines TRBV4-2 with TRBJ2-3; 9 bases match TRBD1. Germline CDR1 and CDR2: LGHNA and YNFKEQ. The CDR3 extends over 18 amino acids. The ends lost 2 bases at V and 0 bases at J; junction bases unmatched: 9. CDR3 amino acids: CASSQQLGTGRSTDTQYF. The CDR3 DNA reads TGTGCCAGCAGCCAACAACTTGGGACAGGGCGAAGCACAGATACGCAGTATTTT.

V usage is TRBV5-1 and J usage is TRBJ2-2; no clear D gene. The CDR3 contains 13 residues. Per germline, CDR1 SGHRS and CDR2 YFSETQ. V shed 9 bases and J shed 8 bases, with 17 bases lying between them. CDR3 residues: CATTLEAAGELFF. The CDR3 nucleotides read TGCGCCACCACGCTAGAGGCCGCGGGGGAGCTGTTTTTT.

This clonotype was picked up a small number of times. This rearrangement joins TRBV3-1 to TRBJ2-2; D possibly corresponds to TRBD2 (6 bases). Trimming pared 0 bases from V and 3 bases from J, leaving 17 bases between. The CDR3 is made up of 18 amino acids. Germline V CDR1 and CDR2: LGHDT, YNNKEL (reference sequence). DNA of the CDR3: TGTGCCAGCAGCCAAGAGACCTGGGGACTGCGGGACACCGGGGAGCTGTTTTTT. It encodes CASSQETWGLRDTGELFF. The whole variable domain, remainder taken from reference TRBV3-1 and TRBJ2-2, is DTAVSQTPKYLVTQMGNDKSIKCEQNLGHDTMYWYKQDSKKFLKIMFSYNNKELIINETVPNRFSPKSPDKAHLNLHINSLELGDSAVYFCASSQETWGLRDTGELFFGEGSRLTVL.

Only a few counts were recorded for this clonotype. The chain combines TRBV11-1 with TRBJ2-7; TRBD2 matches at 8 bases. Trimming took 5 bases from V and 2 from J; bases not matched to a gene: 8. The length of the CDR3 is 15 residues. The germline gives CDR1 SGHAT, CDR2 FQDESV (reference sequence). DNA for the CDR3: TGTGCCAGCAGCCTCACTAGCGGTCCTACCTACGAGCAGTACTTC. Amino acid sequence: CASSLTSGPTYEQYF. Complete variable domain (other parts from reference TRBV11-1 and TRBJ2-7): EAEVAQSPRYKITEKSQAVAFWCDPISGHATLYWYRQILGQGPELLVQFQDESVVDDSQLPKDRFSAERLKGVDSTLKIQPAELGDSAMYLCASSLTSGPTYEQYFGPGTRLTVT.

This clonotype was observed a handful of times. The V gene is TRBV7-6, the J gene TRBJ2-2; 10 nucleotides align to TRBD1. The V gene end was trimmed by 5 bases and the J gene end by 5 bases; junction bases not matched to a gene: 11. The CDR3 length is 17 residues. Per germline, CDR1 SGHVS and CDR2 FNYEAQ. The CDR3 sequence: CASSAHPGTGVTGELFF. CDR3 nucleotides: TGTGCCAGCAGCGCCCATCCCGGGACAGGGGTAACCGGGGAGCTGTTTTTT.

A few counts support this clonotype. V is TRBV3-1 and J is TRBJ2-7; the match to TRBD2 covers 12 bases. The V gene's germline CDR1 is LGHDT and CDR2 YNNKEL (reference sequence). V trimming: 1 base; J trimming: 5 bases; junction bases outside the gene matches: 3. The CDR3 totals 15 residues. CDR3 protein: CASSQVTSGRNEQYF. DNA for the CDR3: TGTGCCAGCAGCCAAGTAACTAGCGGGAGGAACGAGCAGTACTTC.

The chain couples TRBV4-1 to TRBJ1-2, with TRBD1 identical over 8 bases. Germline loops: CDR1 MGHRA, CDR2 YSYEKL. The CDR3 loop spans 15 amino acids. With V trimmed by 4 bases and J by 1 base, 5 bases remained unmatched. This CDR3 reads CASSPIGQGNYGYTF. In DNA form, the CDR3 reads TGCGCCAGCAGCCCCATCGGACAGGGTAACTATGGCTACACCTTC.

V gene TRBV7-9 combines with J gene TRBJ2-7; maybe TRBD1 (5 bases). From germline, CDR1 is SEHNR and CDR2 FQNEAQ (reference sequence). Trimming removed 1 base from V and 0 bases from J, with 10 bases in between. This CDR3 region has 15 residues. The DNA of the CDR3 is TGTGCCAGCAGCTTAGACCACAGGAGCTCCTACGAGCAGTACTTC. Protein sequence: CASSLDHRSSYEQYF.

V and J are TRBV5-4 and TRBJ2-3, with TRBD2 identical over 7 bases. Germline V gives CDR1 SGHNT, CDR2 YYREEE (reference sequence). The junction had 10 bases not matched to a gene; V was cut back by 6 bases and J by 6 bases. The CDR3 extends over 14 amino acids. The CDR3 sequence: CASTVGGNGDTQYF. As DNA, the CDR3 is TGTGCCAGCACCGTGGGGGGGAATGGGGATACGCAGTATTTT. The full variable domain, rest sourced from reference TRBV5-4 and TRBJ2-3, is ETGVTQSPTHLIKTRGQQVTLRCSSQSGHNTVSWYQQALGQGPQFIFQYYREEENGRGNFPPRFSGLQFPNYSSELNVNALELDDSALYLCASTVGGNGDTQYFGPGTRLTVL.

This clonotype came up many times. The V call is TRBV21-1, the J call TRBJ1-6. TRBV21-1 is a pseudogene. There are 17 residues in the CDR3. The CDR3 DNA follows: TGTGCCAGCAGCAAAGTAGTCCCCAGCTCCTATAATTCACCCCTCCACTTT. Its protein is CASSKVVPSSYNSPLHF.

The J gene is TRBJ2-1, the V gene TRBV3-1; no clear D gene. V lost 3 bases and J 10 bases, leaving 16 bases between the germline ends. CDR1 and CDR2 from the germline V gene are LGHDT and YNNKEL (reference sequence). The CDR3 covers 14 residues. The CDR3 region is CASSQTSRAYEQFF. The CDR3 nucleotides are TGTGCCAGCAGCCAGACATCACGGGCCTACGAGCAGTTCTTC.

This rearrangement joins TRBV30 to TRBJ2-7, with D perhaps TRBD1 (6 bases). The germline gives CDR1 GTSNPN, CDR2 SVGIG (reference sequence). V lost 0 bases and J lost 4, with 19 bases in between. This CDR3 is 16 amino acids long. The CDR3 protein is CAWSVREGGFVYEQYF. As DNA, the CDR3 is TGTGCCTGGAGTGTCAGAGAAGGGGGTTTCGTATACGAGCAGTACTTC.

This clonotype appeared a few times. The chain combines TRBV4-1 with TRBJ1-2, with D perhaps matching TRBD1 (5 bases). Germline values: CDR1 MGHRA, CDR2 YSYEKL. There are 16 residues in the CDR3. The ends were cut back, 6 bases at V and 1 base at J, with 18 bases in the middle. CDR3 sequence (DNA): TGCGCCAGCAGTGTCGTTCTCCGTGACAGTAACTATGGCTACACCTTC. It encodes CASSVVLRDSNYGYTF.

This chain links TRBV7-9 with TRBJ2-1; tentative D call: TRBD1 (6 bases). CDR1 SEHNR and CDR2 FQNEAQ come from the germline V gene (reference sequence). This CDR3 contains 17 residues. V was shortened by 5 bases and J by 7 bases, with 24 bases between the two germline ends. The CDR3 region is CASSPMTGQARWNEQFF. The CDR3 region has the DNA TGTGCCAGCAGCCCGATGACAGGTCAGGCTCGGTGGAATGAGCAGTTCTTC. Combining the CDR3 with reference TRBV7-9 and TRBJ2-1 gives the whole variable domain DTGVSQNPRHKITKRGQNVTFRCDPISEHNRLYWYRQTLGQGPEFLTYFQNEAQLEKSRLLSDRFSAERPKGSFSTLEIQRTEQGDSAMYLCASSPMTGQARWNEQFFGPGTRLTVL.

Only a few counts were recorded for this clonotype. The chain combines TRBV9 with TRBJ1-2; D is uncertain. CDR1 and CDR2 from the germline V gene are SGDLS and YYNGEE. Trimming shortened V by 0 bases and J by 8 bases, and 5 bases separated the two germline ends. CDR3 length equals 11 residues. The DNA of the CDR3 is TGTGCCAGCAGCGTAGGCAAAGGCTACACCTTC. This codes for CASSVGKGYTF.

V and J are TRBV20-1 and TRBJ2-7; TRBD2 agrees at 9 bases. In germline, CDR1 is DFQATT, CDR2 SNEGSKA (reference sequence). V trimming: 4 bases; J trimming: 2 bases; junction bases outside the gene matches: 3. The CDR3 runs to 13 residues. CDR3 amino acids: CSAMTSGTYEQYF. CDR3 in DNA: TGCAGTGCTATGACTAGCGGCACCTACGAGCAGTACTTC.

The genes are TRBV9 and TRBJ1-2; D is ambiguous. Trimming took off 3 bases at V and 4 bases at J, with 16 bases between the two ends. Looked up from germline, CDR1 is SGDLS and CDR2 is YYNGEE. The CDR3 is made up of 15 amino acids. The CDR3 here is CASSGARQAFYGYTF. CDR3 DNA: TGTGCCAGCAGCGGGGCCCGGCAGGCCTTCTATGGCTACACCTTC.

This clonotype was detected many times. This chain links TRBV12-3 or TRBV12-4 with TRBJ2-5; no definite D call. The CDR3 covers 13 residues. V lost 5 bases and J 4 bases, leaving 11 bases between the germline ends. CDR3: CASSPQPGETQYF. DNA for the CDR3: TGTGCCAGCAGTCCCCAGCCCGGAGAGACCCAGTACTTC.

This clonotype came up a few times. This chain uses TRBV4-1 with TRBJ1-2; D unclear. There are 15 residues in the CDR3. V was pared by 0 bases and J by 6 bases, with 14 bases between. Germline assignment: CDR1 MGHRA and CDR2 YSYEKL. DNA for the CDR3: TGCGCCAGCAGCCAAGATGAAAATTTCGAGGATGGCTACACCTTC. It codes for CASSQDENFEDGYTF.

This clonotype turned up a few times. The chain combines TRBV12-3 or TRBV12-4 with TRBJ2-6; D gene unclear. The CDR3 sequence is 16 residues long. The V end lost 3 bases, the J end lost 0 bases, and 9 bases lay between the germline ends. CDR3 amino acids: CASSFLEFSGANVLTF. CDR3 DNA: TGTGCCAGCAGTTTTCTCGAGTTCTCTGGGGCCAACGTCCTGACTTTC.

The V and J genes are TRBV3-1 and TRBJ2-5; the D is unclear. The CDR3 loop spans 15 amino acids. V lost 0 bases, J lost 2 bases, and 10 bases lay in between. CDR1 LGHDT and CDR2 YNNKEL come from the germline V gene (reference sequence). This CDR3 reads CASSQDEQLQETQYF. The CDR3 coding sequence is TGTGCCAGCAGCCAAGATGAACAGCTACAAGAGACCCAGTACTTC.

This clonotype was counted between two and nine times. This sequence joins TRBV7-9 and TRBJ2-1; 9 positions match TRBD1. J was trimmed by 8 bases and V by 11 bases; bases with no gene match: 13. The CDR3 has 14 residues. From germline, CDR1 is SEHNR and CDR2 FQNEAQ (reference sequence). CDR3 loop: CASVGGQGIYEQFF. CDR3 in DNA: TGTGCCTCCGTCGGGGGACAGGGTATCTATGAGCAGTTCTTC.

The DNA of the CDR3 is TGCGCCAGCAGCCAAGTACAGGGGAGTGGGGAGCAGTACTTC. This sequence encodes CASSQVQGSGEQYF. The chain employs TRBV4-1 and TRBJ2-7; 7 bases line up with TRBD1. Germline loops: CDR1 MGHRA, CDR2 YSYEKL. Losses at the gene ends were 1 base for V and 7 bases for J; bases not matched to a gene: 7. CDR3 size: 14 residues.

This chain connects TRBV11-2 to TRBJ1-5, with D unresolved. Per germline, CDR1 SGHAT and CDR2 FQNNGV. V was clipped by 1 base and J by 7 bases, with 5 bases between them. The CDR3 is 12 residues long. The CDR3: CASSLGGQPQHF. CDR3 sequence (DNA): TGTGCCAGCAGCTTAGGAGGCCAGCCCCAGCATTTT.